Each of the 18 T cell receptor beta chains below was sequenced from the same sample in a study of blood T cell repertoires in COVID-19. TCRdb's copy holds only in-frame clones and misses some; the assay was immunoSEQ multiplex PCR. The table includes about 170,000 clones, about 82% detected once. Sequencing used peripheral blood. All receptors derive from a woman older than 75 with COVID-19, enrolled during active disease.

This chain connects TRBV7-3 to TRBJ2-1, with TRBD1 matching 8 bases. The ends lost 5 bases at V and 7 bases at J; junction bases unmatched: 7. Germline CDR1 SGHTA, CDR2 FQGTGA. The CDR3 runs to 14 residues. CDR3 coding DNA: TGTGCCAGCAGCCCTACAGGGGGGAGGAATGAGCAGTTCTTC. Its protein is CASSPTGGRNEQFF. The full variable domain, its missing parts supplied by reference TRBV7-3 and TRBJ2-1, is GAGVSQTPSNKVTEKGKYVELRCDPISGHTALYWYRQSLGQGPEFLIYFQGTGAADDSGLPNDRFFAVRPEGSVSTLKIQRTERGDSAVYLCASSPTGGRNEQFFGPGTRLTVL.

The J gene is TRBJ2-2, the V gene TRBV5-1, with TRBD2 matching 10 bases. Trimming cost V 1 base and J 6 bases; bases outside gene matches: 12. The CDR3 extends over 18 amino acids. CDR1 is SGHRS, CDR2 YFSETQ, per germline. This chain's CDR3 is CASSLRASGGRGPGELFF. As DNA, the CDR3 is TGCGCCAGCAGCTTGAGGGCTAGCGGGGGCCGGGGGCCCGGGGAGCTGTTTTTT.

The J gene is TRBJ1-6, the V gene TRBV7-3; D is uncertain. Germline CDR1 and CDR2: SGHTA and FQGTGA. The V end lost 2 bases, the J end lost 7 bases, and 12 bases lay between the germline ends. The CDR3 is 15 amino acids. CDR3 DNA: TGTGCCAGCAGCTTAGCGGCGGGTGGCAATTCACCCCTCCACTTT. Translating it yields CASSLAAGGNSPLHF.

This sequence joins TRBV4-1 and TRBJ2-2; 11 bases match TRBD2. The CDR3 is 19 amino acids. V lost 2 bases and J lost 5; bases outside the gene matches: 13. Germline assignment: CDR1 MGHRA and CDR2 YSYEKL. DNA of the CDR3: TGCGCCAGCAGCCAATCCTTCCCCTTTAGCGGGGGGGTTACCGGGGAGCTGTTTTTT. This codes for CASSQSFPFSGGVTGELFF.

The genes are TRBV27 and TRBJ2-7; TRBD1 is a possible D gene (7 bases). Trimming left V 2 bases short and J 3 bases short, with 14 bases between. Germline V lookup: CDR1 MNHEY, CDR2 SMNVEV (reference sequence). The CDR3 spans 15 residues. CDR3 sequence reads: CASSLRAGGLYEQYF. In nucleotides, the CDR3 is TGTGCCAGCAGTTTAAGGGCAGGGGGGCTCTACGAGCAGTACTTC.

CDR3 nucleotide sequence: TGTGCCAGCAGCCACCAGGGTTGGGGTGAGCAGTTCTTC. Translating it yields CASSHQGWGEQFF. The chain is built from TRBV3-1 (or the pseudogene TRBV3-2) and TRBJ2-1; possibly TRBD1 for D (5 bases). Germline V gene data show CDR1 as LGHDT and CDR2 as YNNKEL (reference sequence). Trimming shortened V by 3 bases and J by 9 bases, and 12 bases separated the two germline ends. The CDR3 has 13 amino acids.

The chain recombines TRBV28 with TRBJ1-5; weak D call: TRBD1 (5 bases). This CDR3 is built from 16 residues. CDR1 and CDR2 from the germline V gene are MDHEN and SYDVKM. The V end was cut by 2 bases, the J end by 4 bases, with 15 bases between. CDR3 in amino acids: CASSLGGFRGNQPQHF. In DNA, the CDR3 is TGTGCCAGCAGTTTAGGTGGGTTCCGGGGGAATCAGCCCCAGCATTTT.

The rearrangement uses TRBV5-1 and TRBJ2-5; D unresolved. CDR3 size: 15 residues. V was shortened by 0 bases and J by 2 bases, with 11 bases between the two germline ends. Germline V gene lookup returns CDR1 SGHRS and CDR2 YFSETQ. In nucleotides, the CDR3 is TGCGCCAGCAGCTTGGGGTCCGGCGGTCAAGAGACCCAGTACTTC. Its protein product is CASSLGSGGQETQYF.

This chain links TRBV12-3 or TRBV12-4 with TRBJ2-2; weak D call: TRBD1 (6 bases). The CDR3 loop spans 13 amino acids. Trimming took off 5 bases at V and 8 bases at J, with 12 bases between the two ends. CDR3 bases: TGTGCCAGCAGTCTCAGGGGAATTGGGGAGCTGTTTTTT. Protein: CASSLRGIGELFF.

V gene TRBV5-1 combines with J gene TRBJ2-1; 7 bases match TRBD2. The CDR3 has 16 residues. Per germline, CDR1 SGHRS and CDR2 YFSETQ. Trimming took 1 base from V and 0 from J; bases not matched to a gene: 4. CDR3 sequence: CASSLQASGSYNEQFF. The CDR3 DNA sequence: TGCGCCAGCAGCTTGCAGGCTAGCGGCTCCTACAATGAGCAGTTCTTC.

V and J are TRBV19 and TRBJ1-4, with D perhaps matching TRBD1 (5 bases). The germline V gene encodes CDR1 LNHDA and CDR2 SQIVND (reference sequence). Trimming pared 1 base from V and 0 bases from J, leaving 15 bases between. The CDR3 runs 18 residues. In DNA form, the CDR3 reads TGTGCCAGTAGTATAGTTCTACAGGCGCGAGCAACTAATGAAAAACTGTTTTTT. Its protein is CASSIVLQARATNEKLFF.

This clone has a single count. The rearrangement joins TRBV13 to TRBJ2-2; TRBD1 agrees at 7 bases. The CDR3 runs 13 residues. CDR1 and CDR2 from the germline V gene are PRHDT and FYEKMQ (reference sequence). V lost 5 bases, J lost 5 bases, and 2 bases stayed unmatched. CDR3 coding DNA: TGTGCCAGCAGCACGGGACAGACCGGGGAGCTGTTTTTT. Residues: CASSTGQTGELFF.

This clone appeared once. The genes are TRBV5-1 and TRBJ2-6; 13 bases match TRBD2. Per germline, CDR1 SGHRS and CDR2 YFSETQ. The CDR3 consists of 18 residues. V shed 4 bases and J 2 bases; nucleotides not matched to a gene: 6. In nucleotides, the CDR3 is TGCGCCAGCAGCACAGGACTAGCGGGAGTGACTGGGGCCAACGTCCTGACTTTC. Protein sequence: CASSTGLAGVTGANVLTF.

This chain joins TRBV19 and TRBJ1-5, with no clear D. V was shortened by 1 base and J by 7 bases, with 5 bases between the two germline ends. The CDR3 runs to 12 residues. CDR1 is LNHDA and CDR2 is SQIVND in the germline V gene (reference sequence). The CDR3 protein is CASSIVKQPQHF. The CDR3 DNA is TGTGCCAGTAGTATAGTAAAACAGCCCCAGCATTTT.

V and J are TRBV5-4 and TRBJ2-7, with 7 bases fitting TRBD1. CDR3 length: 14 residues. CDR1 and CDR2 (germline): SGHNT, YYREEE (reference sequence). Trimming at V came to 3 bases and at J to 5 bases, leaving 8 bases not matched to a gene. The DNA for the CDR3 is TGTGCCAGCAGCTGGGTAGGGACAGATAACGAGCAGTACTTC. This translates into CASSWVGTDNEQYF.

This chain links TRBV28 with TRBJ1-2; D not certain. This CDR3 is built from 13 residues. In germline, CDR1 is MDHEN, CDR2 SYDVKM. With 2 bases removed from V and 4 bases from J, the gap between germline ends came to 8 bases. The CDR3: CASSLGSGYGYTF. As DNA, the CDR3 is TGTGCCAGCAGTTTAGGTTCCGGCTATGGCTACACCTTC.

The chain couples TRBV3-1 (or the pseudogene TRBV3-2) to TRBJ1-6; 10 bases match TRBD1. Per germline, CDR1 LGHDT and CDR2 YNNKEL (reference sequence). The length of the CDR3 is 15 residues. The ends lost 7 bases at V and 9 bases at J; junction bases unmatched: 9. CDR3 DNA sequence: TGTGCCAGCACCCGGACAGGGGGAAGGGTTTCACCCCTCCACTTT. Translated, it gives CASTRTGGRVSPLHF.

This chain joins TRBV6-5 and TRBJ2-5; tentatively, D is TRBD2 (6 bases). Between the trimmed V and J ends, which lost 0 bases and 2 bases, there was a span of 13 bases. Germline CDR1 MNHEY, CDR2 SVGAGI. This CDR3 spans 16 amino acids. The CDR3 DNA reads TGTGCCAGCAGTTACTCGTGGCGGGGAGTACAAGAGACCCAGTACTTC. Protein: CASSYSWRGVQETQYF.